What follows are 29 T cell receptor beta chains derived from one specimen sequenced in a study of T cell responses to AZD1222 COVID-19 vaccine (dated by TCRdb to the early 2020s). The method was the immunoSEQ multiplex PCR assay. Here the immuneACCESS table is served through TCRdb, limited to in-frame sequences with V and J called. Missing clones are a known gap in these copies; in checked studies unresolved V genes cover under half, and the rest lacks a known reason. The sample table lists tens of thousands of clones, approximately 85% of them with a count of one. In total, the top ten clones hold less than 11% of the sample. This sample's time point label indicates: about 28 days (+/-7) after the second vaccine dose. Material: peripheral blood, obtained 28 days after the second AZD1222 dose. These receptors originate from an adult who received the AZD1222 COVID-19 vaccine.

This clone was detected once. This rearrangement joins TRBV6-4 to TRBJ2-6; D ambiguous. Per germline, CDR1 MRHNA and CDR2 SNTAGT. This CDR3 has 15 residues. V was cut by 5 bases and J by 4 bases, with 12 bases left in between. The CDR3 loop reads CASSREMSGANVLTF. CDR3 sequence (DNA): TGTGCCAGCAGTAGAGAAATGAGCGGGGCCAACGTCCTGACTTTC.

This sequence joins TRBV3-1 (or the pseudogene TRBV3-2) and TRBJ2-2; no definite D call. Per germline, CDR1 LGHDT and CDR2 YNNKEL (reference sequence). CDR3 length equals 14 residues. V was clipped by 0 bases and J by 6 bases, with 8 bases between them. This CDR3 reads CASSQDPGPGELFF. In nucleotides, the CDR3 is TGTGCCAGCAGCCAAGATCCGGGTCCCGGGGAGCTGTTTTTT.

V and J are TRBV5-6 and TRBJ1-1, with D perhaps matching TRBD1 (6 bases). The V gene lost 1 base and the J gene lost 7 bases, with 17 bases spanning the gap. The germline gives CDR1 SGHDT, CDR2 YYEEEE. This CDR3 has 15 amino acids. The CDR3, as DNA: TGTGCCAGCAGCTTGAAGGGGCCAGGGGCGAGTGAAGCTTTCTTT. This gives the protein CASSLKGPGASEAFF. Supplemented by reference TRBV5-6 and TRBJ1-1, the full variable domain reads DAGVTQSPTHLIKTRGQQVTLRCSPKSGHDTVSWYQQALGQGPQFIFQYYEEEERQRGNFPDRFSGHQFPNYSSELNVNALLLGDSALYLCASSLKGPGASEAFFGQGTRLTVV.

The genes are TRBV6-5 and TRBJ2-1, with TRBD1 matching over 7 bases. Germline V gene lookup returns CDR1 MNHEY and CDR2 SVGAGI. This CDR3 is 13 amino acids long. Trimming cost V 6 bases and J 3 bases; bases outside gene matches: 2. In DNA form, the CDR3 reads TGTGCCAGCAGGGCAGGGGGCTACAATGAGCAGTTCTTC. Its translation: CASRAGGYNEQFF.

This chain joins TRBV28 and TRBJ1-1; TRBD1 might be the D (5 bases). Trimming removed 6 bases from V and 11 bases from J, with 16 bases in between. Looked up from germline, CDR1 is MDHEN and CDR2 is SYDVKM. CDR3 length: 12 amino acids. The CDR3 protein is CASRRPDTIAFF. As DNA, the CDR3 is TGTGCCAGCAGGCGCCCGGACACAATCGCTTTCTTT.

The chain links TRBV7-6 to TRBJ1-1, with TRBD1 as a possible D gene (6 bases). CDR1 is SGHVS, CDR2 FNYEAQ, per germline. The CDR3 is made up of 14 amino acids. The V gene lost 4 bases and the J gene lost 8 bases, with 17 bases spanning the gap. DNA for the CDR3: TGTGCCAGCAGCTCAAGGGGGGGTCTTGAAGAAGCTTTCTTT. It specifies CASSSRGGLEEAFF.

The CDR3 region is CASRRTSGSTDTQYF. In nucleotides, the CDR3 is TGTGCCAGTAGGAGGACTAGCGGAAGCACAGATACGCAGTATTTT. This sequence joins TRBV19 and TRBJ2-3, with 10 bases lining up with TRBD2. CDR1 and CDR2 from the germline V gene are LNHDA and SQIVND (reference sequence). The junction had 3 bases not matched to a gene; V was cut back by 6 bases and J by 0 bases. The CDR3 contains 15 residues.

This clone has just one count. The chain couples TRBV5-5 to TRBJ1-3, with a possible D match to TRBD1 (6 bases). Trimming cost V 4 bases and J 1 base, with 9 bases left between them. CDR1 is SGHKS and CDR2 is YYEKEE in the germline V gene (reference sequence). The CDR3 length is 14 residues. The CDR3 sequence: CASSQQGSGNTIYF. For the CDR3, the DNA is TGTGCCAGCAGCCAACAGGGATCTGGAAACACCATATATTTT.

The rearrangement uses TRBV6-1 and TRBJ2-7; 9 nucleotides line up with TRBD1. Germline trimming cut 5 bases from V and 5 bases from J; bases unmatched to any gene: 10. The CDR3 runs to 15 residues. CDR1 is MNHNS, CDR2 SASEGT, per germline. As DNA, the CDR3 is TGTGCCAGCAGTCCCCCGGGACAGGGAATGGACGAGCAGTACTTC. Its translation: CASSPPGQGMDEQYF.

The V gene is TRBV19, the J gene TRBJ1-6, with a possible D match to TRBD1 (6 bases). Germline CDR1 LNHDA, CDR2 SQIVND (reference sequence). The ends were cut back, 6 bases at V and 4 bases at J, with 7 bases in the middle. This CDR3 region has 13 residues. CDR3 residues: CASSGQYNSPLHF. Written as DNA, the CDR3 is TGTGCCAGTAGCGGACAGTATAATTCACCCCTCCACTTT.

The genes are TRBV6-9 and TRBJ1-2; perhaps TRBD1 as D (6 bases). The V gene lost 4 bases and the J gene lost 8 bases, with 11 bases spanning the gap. In germline, CDR1 is MNHGY, CDR2 SVAAGI. The CDR3 is made up of 12 amino acids. The CDR3 region has the DNA TGTGCCAGCAGTTCTTACAGGGCGGGCTACACCTTC. The encoded protein is CASSSYRAGYTF.

This clone came up a few times. This chain connects TRBV24-1 to TRBJ1-4; 7 bases match TRBD1. Unmatched junction bases numbered 6, after V lost 4 bases and J lost 5 bases. The CDR3 consists of 15 residues. Germline CDR1 reads KGHDR; CDR2 reads SFDVKD. The CDR3 loop is CATSDPKTGNEKLFF. The CDR3 bases are TGTGCCACCAGTGACCCTAAGACAGGGAATGAAAAACTGTTTTTT.

The chain combines TRBV18 with TRBJ2-3; maybe TRBD2 (5 bases). Deletions cut 4 bases from V and 3 bases from J, with 14 bases between. Germline lookup yields CDR1 KGHSH and CDR2 LQKENI. This CDR3 comprises 15 residues. CDR3 in amino acids: CASSLAGDGTDTQYF. DNA of the CDR3: TGTGCCAGCTCACTTGCCGGGGATGGTACAGATACGCAGTATTTT. Using reference TRBV18 and TRBJ2-3 for the parts outside the CDR3, the full variable domain is NAGVMQNPRHLVRRRGQEARLRCSPMKGHSHVYWYRQLPEEGLKFMVYLQKENIIDESGMPKERFSAEFPKEGPSILRIQQVVRGDSAAYFCASSLAGDGTDTQYFGPGTRLTVL.

The J gene is TRBJ1-5, the V gene TRBV10-2; possibly TRBD1 for D (6 bases). Looked up from germline, CDR1 is WSHSY and CDR2 is SAAADI. CDR3 length: 17 residues. Trimming took off 3 bases at V and 2 bases at J, with 17 bases between the two ends. In DNA, the CDR3 is TGCGCCAGCAGTGACCACATAACAGGGTCGGGCAATCAGCCCCAGCATTTT. Residues: CASSDHITGSGNQPQHF.

The rearrangement joins TRBV28 to TRBJ2-3; 8 bases match TRBD1. This CDR3 has 12 amino acids. Per the germline V gene, CDR1 is MDHEN and CDR2 is SYDVKM. J was trimmed by 14 bases and V by 2 bases; bases with no gene match: 6. CDR3 sequence reads: CASSLGTGGRYF. The CDR3 region has the DNA TGTGCCAGCAGTTTAGGGACAGGCGGTCGGTATTTT.

The rearrangement links TRBV15 to TRBJ1-4, with 7 bases identical to TRBD1. V lost 1 base to trimming and J lost 6 bases; unmatched junction nucleotides: 5. From germline, CDR1 is LNHNV and CDR2 YYDKDF (reference sequence). This CDR3 region has 15 residues. The chain's CDR3 is CATSRVQGPDEKLFF. The CDR3 DNA reads TGTGCCACCAGCAGAGTACAGGGGCCGGATGAAAAACTGTTTTTT.

The chain combines TRBV5-4 with TRBJ2-1; D possibly corresponds to TRBD2 (6 bases). Trimming stripped 5 bases from V and 2 bases from J, with 11 bases between. CDR3 length equals 14 residues. Germline V CDR1 and CDR2: SGHNT, YYREEE (reference sequence). CDR3 coding DNA: TGTGCCAGCAGGGGCGGGACCACCTACAATGAGCAGTTCTTC. Protein sequence: CASRGGTTYNEQFF.

The CDR3 sequence: CASSLISAGGYNEQFF. CDR3 DNA sequence: TGCGCCAGCAGCTTAATATCAGCGGGGGGGTACAATGAGCAGTTCTTC. The genes are TRBV5-1 and TRBJ2-1; 10 positions match TRBD2. After removal of 2 bases from V and 4 bases from J, the junction contained 6 bases not matched to a gene. The CDR3 extends over 16 amino acids. CDR1 and CDR2 (germline): SGHRS, YFSETQ.

The V gene is TRBV19, the J gene TRBJ1-2; 7 nucleotides agree with TRBD1. Germline V CDR1 and CDR2: LNHDA, SQIVND (reference sequence). V lost 7 bases, J lost 4 bases, and 6 bases stayed unmatched. The CDR3 extends over 13 amino acids. In nucleotides, the CDR3 is TGTGCCAGTACCGCGGACAGGTTCTATGGCTACACCTTC. This encodes CASTADRFYGYTF.

The V and J genes are TRBV29-1 and TRBJ2-3, with 12 bases aligning to TRBD1. Trimming at V came to 6 bases and at J to 4 bases, leaving 8 bases not matched to a gene. CDR3 length: 15 residues. The germline CDR1 and CDR2 sequences are SQVTM and ANQGSEA. CDR3 nucleotides: TGCAGCGTGTCCCGGGACAGGGGGCTCTCAGATACGCAGTATTTT. It is translated as CSVSRDRGLSDTQYF.

The gene calls are TRBV5-4 and TRBJ2-1; tentatively, D is TRBD1 (5 bases). Deletions cut 3 bases from V and 6 bases from J, with 13 bases between. Germline CDR1 SGHNT, CDR2 YYREEE (reference sequence). The CDR3 consists of 14 residues. CDR3 protein: CASSWTPISNEQFF. CDR3 sequence (DNA): TGTGCCAGCAGCTGGACACCTATTTCCAATGAGCAGTTCTTC.

The V gene is TRBV9, the J gene TRBJ2-7; D is perhaps TRBD1 (6 bases). The length of the CDR3 is 15 residues. Germline V gene sequence: CDR1 SGDLS, CDR2 YYNGEE. Trimming cost V 1 base and J 5 bases, with 16 bases left between them. The CDR3 sequence: CASSVKQGSVDEQYF. CDR3 in DNA: TGTGCCAGCAGCGTAAAACAGGGAAGCGTCGACGAGCAGTACTTC.

The chain recombines TRBV12-3 or TRBV12-4 with TRBJ2-7; no firm D call. Between the trimmed V and J ends, which lost 6 bases and 4 bases, there was a span of 7 bases. This CDR3 region has 11 residues. The CDR3 DNA reads as TGTGCCAGCAGCCGCAAGTACGAGCAGTACTTC. Translated: CASSRKYEQYF.

The chain recombines TRBV7-9 with TRBJ2-2, with 10 nucleotides matching TRBD1. V lost 5 bases, J lost 4 bases, and 7 bases stayed unmatched. The CDR3 runs to 16 residues. Germline V gene sequence: CDR1 SEHNR, CDR2 FQNEAQ (reference sequence). CDR3 residues: CASSATGTGVTGELFF. The CDR3 region has the DNA TGTGCCAGCAGCGCCACCGGGACAGGGGTCACCGGGGAGCTGTTTTTT.

This sequence joins TRBV6-6 and TRBJ2-7; TRBD1 aligns across 7 bases. The germline V gene encodes CDR1 MNHNY and CDR2 SVGAGI (reference sequence). Trimming removed 5 bases from V and 0 bases from J; junction bases left unmatched: 4. The CDR3 length is 14 residues. This CDR3 is CASSREGASYEQYF. For the CDR3, the DNA is TGTGCCAGCAGTCGTGAGGGGGCCTCCTACGAGCAGTACTTC.

This clone came up a few times. The chain uses TRBV5-1 and TRBJ2-7; no reliable D call. Trimming took 0 bases from V and 3 from J, leaving 7 bases between them. The CDR3 is made up of 13 amino acids. The germline V gene has CDR1 SGHRS and CDR2 YFSETQ. The CDR3 bases are TGCGCCAGCAGCTTGGGGCCGTTCTACGAGCAGTACTTC. It encodes CASSLGPFYEQYF.

This chain connects TRBV6-5 to TRBJ2-1, with TRBD2 matching over 10 bases. The V gene end was trimmed by 4 bases and the J gene end by 4 bases; junction bases not matched to a gene: 7. The germline V gene encodes CDR1 MNHEY and CDR2 SVGAGI. The CDR3 consists of 16 residues. CDR3 sequence reads: CASSSSGGASYNEQFF. The CDR3 region has the DNA TGTGCCAGCAGTTCCAGCGGGGGGGCCTCGTACAATGAGCAGTTCTTC.

The chain uses TRBV27 and TRBJ1-1; maybe TRBD1 (6 bases). From germline, CDR1 is MNHEY and CDR2 SMNVEV (reference sequence). V was shortened by 3 bases and J by 1 base, with 9 bases between the two germline ends. The CDR3 totals 14 residues. In nucleotides, the CDR3 is TGTGCCAGCAGTTTCCAGGGGCAGAACACTGAAGCTTTCTTT. Encoded protein: CASSFQGQNTEAFF.

This chain joins TRBV28 and TRBJ1-3; D is undetermined. This CDR3 is 15 amino acids long. V was cut by 10 bases and J by 0 bases, with 16 bases left in between. CDR1 and CDR2 from the germline V gene are MDHEN and SYDVKM. The CDR3 is CATMGLQSSGNTIYF. The DNA of the CDR3 is TGTGCCACGATGGGATTACAGAGCTCTGGAAACACCATATATTTT.